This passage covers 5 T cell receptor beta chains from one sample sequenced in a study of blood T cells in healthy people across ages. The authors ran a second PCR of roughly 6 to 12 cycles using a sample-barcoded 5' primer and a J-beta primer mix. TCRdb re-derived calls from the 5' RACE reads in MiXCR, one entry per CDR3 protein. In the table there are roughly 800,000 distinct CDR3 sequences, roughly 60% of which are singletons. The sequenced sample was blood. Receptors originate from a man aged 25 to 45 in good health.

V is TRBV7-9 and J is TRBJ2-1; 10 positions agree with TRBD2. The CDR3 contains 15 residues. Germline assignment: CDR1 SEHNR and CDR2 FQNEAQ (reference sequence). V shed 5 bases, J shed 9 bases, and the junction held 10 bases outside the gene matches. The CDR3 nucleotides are TGTGCCAGCAGCCACGGGTCTAGCGGGAGAACTGAGCAGTTCTTC. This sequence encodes CASSHGSSGRTEQFF.

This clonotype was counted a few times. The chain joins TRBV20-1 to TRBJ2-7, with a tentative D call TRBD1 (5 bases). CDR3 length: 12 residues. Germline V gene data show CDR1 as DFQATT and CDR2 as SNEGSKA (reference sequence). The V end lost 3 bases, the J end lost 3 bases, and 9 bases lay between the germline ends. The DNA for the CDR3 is TGCAGTGCTAGTGGCAGGGTCTACGAGCAGTACTTC. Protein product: CSASGRVYEQYF.

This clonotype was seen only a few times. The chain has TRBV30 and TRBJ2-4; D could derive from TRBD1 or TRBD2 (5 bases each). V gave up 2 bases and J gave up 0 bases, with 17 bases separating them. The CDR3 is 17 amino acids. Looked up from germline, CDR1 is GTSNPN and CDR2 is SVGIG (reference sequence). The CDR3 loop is CAWSSRDGSLAKNIQYF. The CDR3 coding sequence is TGTGCCTGGAGTTCCCGGGACGGGTCTTTAGCCAAAAACATTCAGTACTTC.

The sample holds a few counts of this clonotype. The CDR3 DNA follows: TGTGCCAGCACCCCTGGACGGGACAGGGGAAGGGGTACGCAGTATTTT. Protein: CASTPGRDRGRGTQYF. The chain carries TRBV7-6 and TRBJ2-3; 10 nucleotides agree with TRBD1. Germline loops: CDR1 SGHVS, CDR2 FNYEAQ. This CDR3 comprises 16 residues. The J segment lost 8 bases and the V segment lost 7 bases, leaving 15 bases of the junction unmatched. The full variable domain, completed using reference TRBV7-6 and TRBJ2-3, is GAGVSQSPRYKVTKRGQDVALRCDPISGHVSLYWYRQALGQGPEFLTYFNYEAQQDKSGLPNDRFSAERPEGSISTLTIQRTEQRDSAMYRCASTPGRDRGRGTQYFGPGTRLTVL.

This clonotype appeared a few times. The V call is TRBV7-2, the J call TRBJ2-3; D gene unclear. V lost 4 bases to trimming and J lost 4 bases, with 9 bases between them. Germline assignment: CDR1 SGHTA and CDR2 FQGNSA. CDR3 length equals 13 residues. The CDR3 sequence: CASSSWIADTQYF. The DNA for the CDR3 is TGTGCCAGCAGCTCGTGGATCGCAGATACGCAGTATTTT. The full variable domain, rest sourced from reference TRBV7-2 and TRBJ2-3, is GAGVSQSPSNKVTEKGKDVELRCDPISGHTALYWYRQSLGQGLEFLIYFQGNSAPDKSGLPSDRFSAERTGGSVSTLTIQRTQQEDSAVYLCASSSWIADTQYFGPGTRLTVL.